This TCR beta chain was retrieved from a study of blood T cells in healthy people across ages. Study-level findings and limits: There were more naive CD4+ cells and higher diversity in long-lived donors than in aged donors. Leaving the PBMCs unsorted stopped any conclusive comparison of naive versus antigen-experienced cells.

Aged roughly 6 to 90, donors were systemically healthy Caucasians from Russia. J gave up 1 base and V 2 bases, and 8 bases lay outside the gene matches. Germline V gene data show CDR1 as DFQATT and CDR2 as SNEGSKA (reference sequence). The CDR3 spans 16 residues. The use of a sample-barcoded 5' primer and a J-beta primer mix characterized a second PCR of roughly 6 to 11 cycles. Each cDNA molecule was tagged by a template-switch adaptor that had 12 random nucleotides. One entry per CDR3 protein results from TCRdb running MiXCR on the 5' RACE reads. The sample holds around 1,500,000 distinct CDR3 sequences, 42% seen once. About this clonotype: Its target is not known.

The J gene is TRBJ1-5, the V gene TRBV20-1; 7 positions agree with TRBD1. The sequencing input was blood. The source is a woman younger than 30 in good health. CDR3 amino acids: CSARRTGTVSNQPQHF. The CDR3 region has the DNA TGCAGTGCTAGACGGACCGGGACAGTGAGCAATCAGCCCCAGCATTTT.